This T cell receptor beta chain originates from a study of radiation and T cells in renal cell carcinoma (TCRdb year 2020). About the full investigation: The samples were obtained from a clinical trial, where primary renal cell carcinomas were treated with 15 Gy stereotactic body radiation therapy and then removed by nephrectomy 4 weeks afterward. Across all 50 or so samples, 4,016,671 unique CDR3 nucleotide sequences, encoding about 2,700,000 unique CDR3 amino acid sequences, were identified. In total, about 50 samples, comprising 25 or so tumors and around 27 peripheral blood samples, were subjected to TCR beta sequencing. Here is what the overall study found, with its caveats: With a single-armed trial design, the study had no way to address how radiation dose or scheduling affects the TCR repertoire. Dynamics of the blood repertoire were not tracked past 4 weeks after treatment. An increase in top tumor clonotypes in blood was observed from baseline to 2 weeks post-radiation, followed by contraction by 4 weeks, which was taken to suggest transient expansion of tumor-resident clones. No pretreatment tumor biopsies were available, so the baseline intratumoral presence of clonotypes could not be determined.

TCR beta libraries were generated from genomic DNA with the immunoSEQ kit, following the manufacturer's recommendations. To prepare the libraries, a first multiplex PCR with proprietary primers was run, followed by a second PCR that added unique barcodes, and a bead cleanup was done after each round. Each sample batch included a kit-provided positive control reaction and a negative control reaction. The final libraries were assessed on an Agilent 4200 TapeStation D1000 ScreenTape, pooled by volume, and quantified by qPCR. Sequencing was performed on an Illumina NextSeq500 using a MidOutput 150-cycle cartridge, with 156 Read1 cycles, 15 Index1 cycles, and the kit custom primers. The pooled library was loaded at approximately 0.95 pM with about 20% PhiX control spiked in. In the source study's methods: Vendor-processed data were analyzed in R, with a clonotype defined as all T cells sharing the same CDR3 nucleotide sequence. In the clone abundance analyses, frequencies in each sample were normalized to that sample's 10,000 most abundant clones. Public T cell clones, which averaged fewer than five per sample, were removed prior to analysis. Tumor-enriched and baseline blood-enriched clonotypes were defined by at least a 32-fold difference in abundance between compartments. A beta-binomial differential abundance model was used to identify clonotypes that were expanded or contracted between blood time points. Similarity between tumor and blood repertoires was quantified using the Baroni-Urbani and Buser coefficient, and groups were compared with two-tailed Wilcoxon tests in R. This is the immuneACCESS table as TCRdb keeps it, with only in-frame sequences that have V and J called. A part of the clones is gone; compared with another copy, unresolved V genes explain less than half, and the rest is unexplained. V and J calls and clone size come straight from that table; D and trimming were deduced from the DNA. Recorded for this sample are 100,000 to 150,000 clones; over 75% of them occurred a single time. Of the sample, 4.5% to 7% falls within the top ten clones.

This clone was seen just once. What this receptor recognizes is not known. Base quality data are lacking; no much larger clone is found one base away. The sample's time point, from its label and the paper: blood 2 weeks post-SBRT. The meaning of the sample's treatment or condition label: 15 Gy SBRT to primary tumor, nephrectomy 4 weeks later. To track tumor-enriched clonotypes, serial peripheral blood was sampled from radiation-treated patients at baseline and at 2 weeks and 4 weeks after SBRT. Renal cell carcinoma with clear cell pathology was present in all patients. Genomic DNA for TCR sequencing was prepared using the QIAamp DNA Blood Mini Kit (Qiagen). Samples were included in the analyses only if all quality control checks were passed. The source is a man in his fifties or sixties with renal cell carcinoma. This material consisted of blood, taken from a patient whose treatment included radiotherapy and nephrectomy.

The nucleotide sequence is given as TGTGCCTGGAGTTCACGCGGGGGATTTAGCAATCAGCCCCAGCATTTT. It encodes CAWSSRGGFSNQPQHF. This chain is built from TRBV30 and TRBJ1-5; tentative D gene TRBD1, with 5 bases matching. The CDR3 contains 16 residues, cysteine and phenylalanine counted. The sequence is cut down to CDR3 DNA, 48 bases in frame from base 1. Relative to germline, V is 2 bases shorter and J is 0 bases shorter, with 14 bases between their ends. From the germline V gene (reference sequence), CDR1 is GTSNPN and CDR2 is SVGIG.